What follows are 3 T cell receptor beta chains derived from one specimen sequenced in a study of cytomegalovirus exposure and HLA in healthy donors. PCR primers comprised 60 Vbeta and 13 Jbeta primers. The repertoire was sequenced with immunoSEQ multiplex PCR; TCRdb's copy has only in-frame clones and lacks some. The sample has more than 80,000 clones; around 77% are singletons. Sequencing was done on a sample of PBMCs. These TCRs come from an older woman in good health and CMV-seropositive.

The rearrangement links TRBV11-2 to TRBJ2-7; D is undetermined. V lost 5 bases to trimming and J lost 3 bases, with 2 bases between them. The CDR3 is 10 residues long. Per the germline V gene, CDR1 is SGHAT and CDR2 is FQNNGV. CDR3 sequence reads: CASSLYEQYF. CDR3 DNA: TGTGCCAGCAGCCTCTACGAGCAGTACTTC.

The rearrangement joins TRBV7-9 to TRBJ2-1; D may be TRBD2 (7 bases). The ends were cut back, 1 base at V and 7 bases at J, with 8 bases in the middle. The CDR3 loop spans 13 amino acids. The germline V gene has CDR1 SEHNR and CDR2 FQNEAQ (reference sequence). The CDR3 DNA reads TGTGCCAGCAGCTTAGAGGGGGGGAATGAGCAGTTCTTC. As protein: CASSLEGGNEQFF.

V usage is TRBV4-1 and J usage is TRBJ2-5, with TRBD2 matching 8 bases. The germline gives CDR1 MGHRA, CDR2 YSYEKL. This CDR3 has 16 residues. V dropped 4 bases and J dropped 5; count of bases not matched to a gene: 12. For the CDR3, the DNA is TGCGCCAGCAGCCCCTTTAAAGCGGGAGTAGGGGAGACCCAGTACTTC. It translates to CASSPFKAGVGETQYF.